These 28 T cell receptor beta chains originate from one sample sequenced in a study of identical twins. TCRdb reanalysed the 5' RACE reads using MiXCR and keeps one entry per CDR3 protein. This sample yields roughly 280,000 distinct CDR3 sequences, of which 9.5% are seen a single time; 7% to 8.5% belongs to the top ten. These records were also assigned to another study, of yellow fever vaccine responses in identical twins.

Input material: CD8+ T cells sorted from blood. Receptors originate from a woman between 18 and 29 years old in good health.

The rearrangement links TRBV10-3 to TRBJ2-1, with 10 bases fitting TRBD2. CDR1 and CDR2 (germline): ENHRY, SYGVKD. V trimming: 2 bases; J trimming: 6 bases; junction bases outside the gene matches: 7. This CDR3 is 16 amino acids long. The CDR3 DNA reads as TGTGCCATCAGTGAGGAGCTAGCGGGGGACTTCAATGAGCAGTTCTTC. This translates into CAISEELAGDFNEQFF.

This chain connects TRBV3-1 to TRBJ1-6, with TRBD1 as a possible D gene (5 bases). V was pared by 0 bases and J by 10 bases, with 13 bases between. Germline V gene data show CDR1 as LGHDT and CDR2 as YNNKEL (reference sequence). The CDR3 covers 15 residues. The CDR3 DNA is TGTGCCAGCAGCCAAGATCGCAGGGCCGGGTCACCCCTCCACTTT. It is translated as CASSQDRRAGSPLHF.

This clonotype was seen only a few times. V is TRBV6-2 or TRBV6-3 and J is TRBJ1-4; D is unresolved. The germline V gene has CDR1 MNHEY and CDR2 SVGEGT. The CDR3 length is 14 residues. V was shortened by 8 bases and J by 4 bases, with 14 bases between the two germline ends. CDR3: CASGEIGSNEKLFF. As DNA, the CDR3 is TGTGCCAGCGGCGAGATCGGCAGTAATGAAAAACTGTTTTTT.

The V and J genes are TRBV27 and TRBJ2-3; no firm D call. The V end lost 3 bases, the J end lost 2 bases, and 9 bases lay between the germline ends. CDR1 MNHEY and CDR2 SMNVEV come from the germline V gene (reference sequence). The CDR3 runs to 14 residues. The CDR3 is CASSLTAFTDTQYF. The CDR3 DNA follows: TGTGCCAGCAGTTTGACCGCATTCACAGATACGCAGTATTTT.

V and J are TRBV15 and TRBJ2-2; 8 nucleotides agree with TRBD2. Losses at the gene ends were 4 bases for V and 2 bases for J; bases not matched to a gene: 9. Germline V gene lookup returns CDR1 LNHNV and CDR2 YYDKDF (reference sequence). The CDR3 runs 17 residues. CDR3 sequence: CATSTFTGGPNTGELFF. CDR3 DNA sequence: TGTGCCACCAGCACATTCACGGGGGGGCCCAACACCGGGGAGCTGTTTTTT.

This clonotype was recorded many times. The chain couples TRBV12-3 or TRBV12-4 to TRBJ1-6; TRBD1 agrees at 8 bases. J gave up 10 bases and V 4 bases, and 6 bases lay outside the gene matches. The CDR3 is 14 residues long. This chain's CDR3 is CASSSGGAGSPLHF. CDR3 coding DNA: TGTGCCAGCAGTTCAGGGGGCGCGGGGTCACCCCTCCACTTT.

The V gene is TRBV20-1, the J gene TRBJ2-4; D is ambiguous. In germline, CDR1 is DFQATT, CDR2 SNEGSKA (reference sequence). Trimming took 4 bases from V and 8 from J, leaving 18 bases between them. The CDR3 runs to 14 residues. The CDR3 nucleotides read TGCAGTGCTAAGCCGTTCCCCGGACGAGACATTCAGTACTTC. This codes for CSAKPFPGRDIQYF.

The table lists this clonotype with a few counts. This sequence joins TRBV7-6 and TRBJ2-6; 9 bases agree with TRBD2. J gave up 0 bases and V 5 bases, and 11 bases lay outside the gene matches. This CDR3 spans 19 amino acids. The germline V gene encodes CDR1 SGHVS and CDR2 FNYEAQ. The chain's CDR3 is CASSPYIAGAPSGANVLTF. The CDR3 region has the DNA TGTGCCAGCAGCCCGTACATAGCGGGGGCTCCCTCTGGGGCCAACGTCCTGACTTTC.

This clonotype was seen at least ten times. The chain combines TRBV15 with TRBJ2-5; TRBD1 agrees at 9 bases. J was trimmed by 5 bases and V by 0 bases; bases with no gene match: 13. This CDR3 has 18 residues. The V gene's germline CDR1 is LNHNV and CDR2 YYDKDF (reference sequence). The DNA of the CDR3 is TGTGCCACCAGCAGAGATTGGCAAGAGACAGGGGGTCAGGAGACCCAGTACTTC. The encoded protein is CATSRDWQETGGQETQYF.

Only a few counts were recorded for this clonotype. The CDR3 loop reads CASSYSRSNQPQHF. In nucleotides, the CDR3 is TGTGCCAGCAGTTACTCCCGGAGCAATCAGCCCCAGCATTTT. The chain combines TRBV6-5 with TRBJ1-5; D uncertain. V was cut by 0 bases and J by 1 base, with 4 bases left in between. Germline V lookup: CDR1 MNHEY, CDR2 SVGAGI. The CDR3 is 14 amino acids.

This clonotype has at least ten counts. The chain employs TRBV29-1 and TRBJ2-5, with D unresolved. V was shortened by 4 bases and J by 1 base, with 7 bases between the two germline ends. The CDR3 sequence is 12 residues long. CDR1 and CDR2 (germline): SQVTM, ANQGSEA. The CDR3 DNA reads as TGCAGCGTTGTTGGTCTCCAAGAGACCCAGTACTTC. It codes for CSVVGLQETQYF.

This clonotype was seen repeatedly, ten times or more. This chain links TRBV5-1 with TRBJ2-7; 9 nucleotides line up with TRBD1. V shed 1 base and J 2 bases; nucleotides not matched to a gene: 13. The germline gives CDR1 SGHRS, CDR2 YFSETQ. The CDR3 is 18 residues long. The CDR3, as DNA: TGCGCCAGCAGCTTGTGGGGAATTGGACAGGGGTCAGCCTACGAGCAGTACTTC. Amino acid sequence: CASSLWGIGQGSAYEQYF.

The chain uses TRBV20-1 and TRBJ2-5, with 7 nucleotides matching TRBD1. Per the germline V gene, CDR1 is DFQATT and CDR2 is SNEGSKA (reference sequence). The CDR3 has 17 residues. V lost 4 bases to trimming and J lost 2 bases; unmatched junction nucleotides: 16. CDR3 sequence reads: CSATRMTGTDYQETQYF. CDR3 bases: TGCAGTGCTACTAGAATGACCGGGACAGACTATCAAGAGACCCAGTACTTC.

This clonotype turned up a few times. The rearrangement links TRBV25-1 to TRBJ1-5; D gene uncertain. V lost 3 bases and J 0 bases, leaving 12 bases between the germline ends. This CDR3 has 16 amino acids. Germline values: CDR1 MGHDK, CDR2 SYGVNS. The CDR3 here is CASSDLGRVSNQPQHF. CDR3 DNA sequence: TGTGCCAGCAGTGATTTGGGAAGGGTTAGCAATCAGCCCCAGCATTTT.

This clonotype was detected many times. The chain links TRBV9 to TRBJ2-1; 12 bases are a match to TRBD2. This CDR3 is built from 14 residues. The germline V gene encodes CDR1 SGDLS and CDR2 YYNGEE. V gave up 4 bases and J gave up 6 bases; unmatched junction bases: 2. This CDR3 is CASSPSGGANEQFF. The CDR3 DNA is TGTGCCAGCAGCCCTAGCGGGGGGGCCAATGAGCAGTTCTTC.

At least ten counts were recorded for this clonotype. The gene calls are TRBV5-1 and TRBJ2-7, with 7 bases matching TRBD2. Per germline, CDR1 SGHRS and CDR2 YFSETQ. The CDR3 runs 15 residues. V trimming: 3 bases; J trimming: 7 bases; junction bases outside the gene matches: 13. CDR3 sequence (DNA): TGCGCCAGCAGCTACTTGTCCGGGAGGAATAGGGAGCAGTACTTC. It yields the protein CASSYLSGRNREQYF.

This clonotype was seen once. The V call is TRBV2, the J call TRBJ2-1, with TRBD1 identical over 7 bases. V trimming: 9 bases; J trimming: 4 bases; junction bases outside the gene matches: 12. Germline CDR1 reads SNHLY; CDR2 reads FYNNEI. The CDR3 contains 15 residues. The CDR3 DNA reads TGTGCCAGTCCGCCGGGGACAGAGGGATACAATGAGCAGTTCTTC. Translating gives CASPPGTEGYNEQFF.

In this sample, this clonotype turned up a few times. The chain links TRBV20-1 to TRBJ1-4, with D perhaps TRBD1 (6 bases). Germline V CDR1 and CDR2: DFQATT, SNEGSKA (reference sequence). This CDR3 contains 13 residues. The V end lost 5 bases, the J end lost 4 bases, and 11 bases lay between the germline ends. The CDR3 DNA is TGCAGTGCTCCGACAGGAAATAATGAAAAACTGTTTTTT. Its translation: CSAPTGNNEKLFF.

The chain joins TRBV20-1 to TRBJ2-1; 9 nucleotides align to TRBD2. The V gene's germline CDR1 is DFQATT and CDR2 SNEGSKA (reference sequence). This CDR3 spans 18 amino acids. Trimming at V came to 0 bases and at J to 3 bases, leaving 12 bases not matched to a gene. The CDR3 DNA is TGCAGTGCTAGAGATTTTAAGTATAGCGGGAGTATCTACAATGAGCAGTTCTTC. Translated, it gives CSARDFKYSGSIYNEQFF.

This clonotype has a count of ten or more. The CDR3 nucleotides are TGTGCCAGCAGCCCCCTGGGAGGGAGGGGGAGTGCGGCTAATGAAAAACTGTTTTTT. Translation: CASSPLGGRGSAANEKLFF. The chain uses TRBV3-1 and TRBJ1-4, with a tentative D call TRBD1 (6 bases). There are 19 residues in the CDR3. In germline, CDR1 is LGHDT, CDR2 YNNKEL (reference sequence). The V end lost 4 bases, the J end lost 3 bases, and 24 bases lay between the germline ends. The full variable domain, its missing parts supplied by reference TRBV3-1 and TRBJ1-4, is DTAVSQTPKYLVTQMGNDKSIKCEQNLGHDTMYWYKQDSKKFLKIMFSYNNKELIINETVPNRFSPKSPDKAHLNLHINSLELGDSAVYFCASSPLGGRGSAANEKLFFGSGTQLSVL.

This clonotype was counted a few times. This sequence joins TRBV7-6 and TRBJ2-5; 7 bases align to TRBD1. CDR3 length: 17 amino acids. CDR1 and CDR2 from the germline V gene are SGHVS and FNYEAQ. With 2 bases clipped from V and 1 base from J, the junction kept 10 bases outside the gene matches. The CDR3 DNA reads TGTGCCAGCAGCTTACTTTATGACAGGGATACCCAAGAGACCCAGTACTTC. It specifies CASSLLYDRDTQETQYF.

The chain links TRBV7-9 to TRBJ2-5; TRBD1 matches at 8 bases. This CDR3 has 13 amino acids. V lost 6 bases and J lost 2; bases outside the gene matches: 2. Germline CDR1 SEHNR, CDR2 FQNEAQ (reference sequence). The CDR3: CASRWTGQETQYF. CDR3 sequence (DNA): TGTGCCAGCAGGTGGACAGGGCAAGAGACCCAGTACTTC.

This clonotype occurred a few times. The chain combines TRBV5-1 with TRBJ1-2, with D uncertain. CDR3 length equals 16 residues. The germline V gene encodes CDR1 SGHRS and CDR2 YFSETQ. Trimming pared 0 bases from V and 8 bases from J, leaving 20 bases between. CDR3: CASSLASSQLVGGYTF. For the CDR3, the DNA is TGCGCCAGCAGCTTGGCGTCGTCCCAACTGGTAGGCGGCTACACCTTC.

The table lists this clonotype with many counts. The chain joins TRBV6-5 to TRBJ2-7; D possibly corresponds to TRBD1 (6 bases). CDR1 is MNHEY, CDR2 SVGAGI, per germline. Trimming shortened V by 5 bases and J by 3 bases, and 8 bases separated the two germline ends. CDR3 length: 12 residues. The CDR3 bases are TGTGCCAGCAGTGGACAGAACTACGAGCAGTACTTC. This encodes CASSGQNYEQYF.

This clonotype has at least ten counts. Because the CDR3's place on the DNA is in doubt, the DNA is left out and the CDR3 is given as listed by TCRdb. V usage is TRBV7-8 and J usage is TRBJ2-2; the table assigns TRBD2, which was not confirmed against the DNA. The CDR3 totals 19 residues, both ends included. The V gene's germline CDR1 is SGHVS and CDR2 FQNEAQ. CDR3 protein: CASSFGPGLAGEDTGELFF.

This clonotype has just a few counts. The chain is built from TRBV4-3 and TRBJ2-2; D is unresolved. The CDR3 is made up of 15 amino acids. Germline V gene data show CDR1 as LGHNA and CDR2 as YSLEER. The germline V and J ends were trimmed by 0 bases and 4 bases, with 9 bases remaining between them. Here the CDR3 reads CASSQDFLSTGELFF. The CDR3 DNA reads as TGCGCCAGCAGCCAAGACTTTCTTAGCACCGGGGAGCTGTTTTTT.

This clonotype has just a few counts. The chain employs TRBV24-1 and TRBJ2-3, with 8 bases lining up with TRBD2. Trimming removed 0 bases from V and 4 bases from J; junction bases left unmatched: 11. CDR3 length equals 18 residues. Germline CDR1 is KGHDR and CDR2 is SFDVKD. The CDR3 spells CATSDLRATSGVPDTQYF. The CDR3 DNA follows: TGTGCCACCAGTGATTTGCGCGCCACTAGCGGTGTACCAGATACGCAGTATTTT.

This clonotype came up a few times. J is TRBJ2-3 and V is TRBV9; no clear D. Germline CDR1 is SGDLS and CDR2 is YYNGEE. The length of the CDR3 is 14 residues. The V end was cut by 1 base, the J end by 0 bases, with 6 bases between. Written as DNA, the CDR3 is TGTGCCAGCAGCGTATATGGTAGCACAGATACGCAGTATTTT. Encoded protein: CASSVYGSTDTQYF.